The 2 T cell receptor beta chains in this list originate from one sample, sequenced in a study of beta chain features in type 1 diabetes. Study conclusions and caveats: Across all four CD4+ subsets, people with type 1 diabetes showed modestly shorter TCRB CDR3s.

The authors reverse transcribed all of the isolated RNA, so sequencing captured expressed TCRB transcripts. Using immunoSEQ multiplex PCR, the repertoire was profiled, and TCRdb retains in-frame clones only, with some absent. The data hold about 240,000 clones, with roughly 14% observed a single time. These TCRs are of unknown antigen specificity. The source material was naive CD4+ T cells from blood. These receptors originate from a man aged 25 to 40 with type 1 diabetes.

This rearrangement joins TRBV5-1 to TRBJ2-1, with 8 bases identical to TRBD2. The CDR3 sequence is 16 residues long. V lost 4 bases to trimming and J lost 3 bases; unmatched junction nucleotides: 9. Germline V gene sequence: CDR1 SGHRS, CDR2 YFSETQ. CDR3 sequence (DNA): TGCGCCAGCAGCCGGTGGGGTAGCGGGGACTACAATGAGCAGTTCTTC. Residues: CASSRWGSGDYNEQFF.

This clone was observed a handful of times. This chain links TRBV19 with TRBJ2-3; no clear D. The germline V gene encodes CDR1 LNHDA and CDR2 SQIVND (reference sequence). The V end was cut by 6 bases, the J end by 0 bases, with 7 bases between. The CDR3 runs 13 residues. The CDR3 sequence is CASRQVSTDTQYF. Written as DNA, the CDR3 is TGTGCCAGTAGACAAGTAAGCACAGATACGCAGTATTTT. Combining the CDR3 with reference TRBV19 and TRBJ2-3 gives the whole variable domain DGGITQSPKYLFRKEGQNVTLSCEQNLNHDAMYWYRQDPGQGLRLIYYSQIVNDFQKGDIAEGYSVSREKKESFPLTVTSAQKNPTAFYLCASRQVSTDTQYFGPGTRLTVL.